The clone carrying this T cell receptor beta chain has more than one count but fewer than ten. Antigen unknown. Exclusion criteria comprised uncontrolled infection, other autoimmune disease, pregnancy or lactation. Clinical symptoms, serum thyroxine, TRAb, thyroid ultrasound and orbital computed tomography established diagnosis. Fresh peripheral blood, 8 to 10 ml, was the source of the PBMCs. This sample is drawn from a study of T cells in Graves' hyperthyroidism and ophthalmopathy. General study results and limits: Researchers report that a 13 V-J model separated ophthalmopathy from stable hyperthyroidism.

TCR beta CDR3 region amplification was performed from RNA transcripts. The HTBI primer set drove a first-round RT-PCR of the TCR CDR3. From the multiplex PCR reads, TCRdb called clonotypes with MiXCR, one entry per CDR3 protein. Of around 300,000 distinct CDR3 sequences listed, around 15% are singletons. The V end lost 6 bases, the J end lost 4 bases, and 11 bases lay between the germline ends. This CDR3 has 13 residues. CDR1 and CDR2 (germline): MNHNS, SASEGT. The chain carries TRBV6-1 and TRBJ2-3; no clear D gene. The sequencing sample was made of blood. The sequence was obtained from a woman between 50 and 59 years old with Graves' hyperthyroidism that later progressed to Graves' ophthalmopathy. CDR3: CASRPARSDTQYF. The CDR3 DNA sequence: TGTGCCAGCAGACCCGCAAGGTCAGATACGCAGTATTTT.